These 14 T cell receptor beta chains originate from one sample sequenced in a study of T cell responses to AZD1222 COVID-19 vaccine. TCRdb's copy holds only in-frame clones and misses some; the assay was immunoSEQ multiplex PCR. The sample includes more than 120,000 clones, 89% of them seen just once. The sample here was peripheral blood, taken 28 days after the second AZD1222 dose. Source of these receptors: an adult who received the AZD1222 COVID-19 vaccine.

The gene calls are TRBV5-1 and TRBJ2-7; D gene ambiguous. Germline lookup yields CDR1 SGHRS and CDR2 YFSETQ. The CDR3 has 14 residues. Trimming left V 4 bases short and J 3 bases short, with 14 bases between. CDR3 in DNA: TGCGCCAGCAGCCAAACTCCAATGGGCTACGAGCAGTACTTC. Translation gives CASSQTPMGYEQYF. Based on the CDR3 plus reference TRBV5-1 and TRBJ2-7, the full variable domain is KAGVTQTPRYLIKTRGQQVTLSCSPISGHRSVSWYQQTPGQGLQFLFEYFSETQRNKGNFPGRFSGRQFSNSRSEMNVSTLELGDSALYLCASSQTPMGYEQYFGPGTRLTVT.

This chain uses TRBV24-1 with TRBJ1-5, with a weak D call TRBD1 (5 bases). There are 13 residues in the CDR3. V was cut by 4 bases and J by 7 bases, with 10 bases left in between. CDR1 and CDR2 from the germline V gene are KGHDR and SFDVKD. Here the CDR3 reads CATSERDGQPQHF. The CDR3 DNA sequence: TGTGCCACCAGTGAACGGGACGGACAGCCCCAGCATTTT.

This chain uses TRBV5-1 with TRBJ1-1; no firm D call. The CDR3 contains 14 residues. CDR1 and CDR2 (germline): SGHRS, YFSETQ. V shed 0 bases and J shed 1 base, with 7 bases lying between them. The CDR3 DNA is TGCGCCAGCAGCTTGGCAGTAACGAACACTGAAGCTTTCTTT. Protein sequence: CASSLAVTNTEAFF.

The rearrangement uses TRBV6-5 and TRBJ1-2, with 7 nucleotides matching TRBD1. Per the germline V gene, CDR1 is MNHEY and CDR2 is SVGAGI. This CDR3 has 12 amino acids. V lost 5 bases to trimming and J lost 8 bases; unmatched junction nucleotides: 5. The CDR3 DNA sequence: TGTGCCAGCAGTCGACAGGGAGAAGGCTACACCTTC. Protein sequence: CASSRQGEGYTF.

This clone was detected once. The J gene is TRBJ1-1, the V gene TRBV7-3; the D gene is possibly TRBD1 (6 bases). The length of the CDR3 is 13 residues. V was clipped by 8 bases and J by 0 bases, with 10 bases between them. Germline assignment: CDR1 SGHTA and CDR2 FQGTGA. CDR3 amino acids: CASRNRVNTEAFF. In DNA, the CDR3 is TGTGCCAGCCGGAACAGGGTGAACACTGAAGCTTTCTTT.

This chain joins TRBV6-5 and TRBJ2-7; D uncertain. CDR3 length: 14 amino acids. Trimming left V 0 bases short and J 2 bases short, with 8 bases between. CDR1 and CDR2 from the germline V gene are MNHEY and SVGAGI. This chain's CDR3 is CASSYSGQTYEQYF. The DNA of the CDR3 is TGTGCCAGCAGTTACTCAGGGCAGACCTACGAGCAGTACTTC.

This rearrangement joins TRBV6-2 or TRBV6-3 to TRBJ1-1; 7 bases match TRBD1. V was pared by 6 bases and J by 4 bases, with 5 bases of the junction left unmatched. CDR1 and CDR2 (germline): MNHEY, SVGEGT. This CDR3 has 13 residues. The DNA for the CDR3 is TGTGCCAGCAGCTCAGGGGGGGGCACTGAAGCTTTCTTT. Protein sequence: CASSSGGGTEAFF.

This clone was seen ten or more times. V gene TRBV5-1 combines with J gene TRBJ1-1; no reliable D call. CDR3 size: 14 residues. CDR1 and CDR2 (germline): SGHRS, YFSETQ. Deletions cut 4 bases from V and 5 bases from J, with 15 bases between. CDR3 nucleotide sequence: TGCGCCAGCAGCCAGTCGTTCCCGGGGACTGAAGCTTTCTTT. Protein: CASSQSFPGTEAFF.

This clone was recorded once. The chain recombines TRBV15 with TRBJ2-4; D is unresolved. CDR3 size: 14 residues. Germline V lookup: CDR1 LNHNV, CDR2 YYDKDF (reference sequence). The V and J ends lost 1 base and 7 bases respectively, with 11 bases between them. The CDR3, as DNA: TGTGCCACCAGCAGAGTCGATGCAGGTAACATTCAGTACTTC. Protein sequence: CATSRVDAGNIQYF. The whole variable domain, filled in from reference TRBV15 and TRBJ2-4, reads DAMVIQNPRYQVTQFGKPVTLSCSQTLNHNVMYWYQQKSSQAPKLLFHYYDKDFNNEADTPDNFQSRRPNTSFCFLDIRSPGLGDTAMYLCATSRVDAGNIQYFGAGTRLSVL.

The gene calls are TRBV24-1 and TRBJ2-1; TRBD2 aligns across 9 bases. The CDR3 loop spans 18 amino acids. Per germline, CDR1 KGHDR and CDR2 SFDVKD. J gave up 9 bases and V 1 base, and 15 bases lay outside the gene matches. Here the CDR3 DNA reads TGTGCCACCAGTGATTTCCGCGGAGATAGCGGGAGTGTCGGTGAGCAGTTCTTC. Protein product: CATSDFRGDSGSVGEQFF.

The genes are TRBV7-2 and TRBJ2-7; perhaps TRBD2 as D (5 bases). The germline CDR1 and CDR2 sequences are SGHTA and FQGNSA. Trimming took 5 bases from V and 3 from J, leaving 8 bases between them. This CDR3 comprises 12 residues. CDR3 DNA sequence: TGTGCCAGCAGCCGGGAACACTACGAGCAGTACTTC. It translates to CASSREHYEQYF.

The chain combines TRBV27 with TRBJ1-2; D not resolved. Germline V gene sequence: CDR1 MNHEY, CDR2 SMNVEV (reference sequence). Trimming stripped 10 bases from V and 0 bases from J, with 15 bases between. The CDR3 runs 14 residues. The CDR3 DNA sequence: TGTGCCACCCGGTCCCACAGTCCTAACTATGGCTACACCTTC. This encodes CATRSHSPNYGYTF.

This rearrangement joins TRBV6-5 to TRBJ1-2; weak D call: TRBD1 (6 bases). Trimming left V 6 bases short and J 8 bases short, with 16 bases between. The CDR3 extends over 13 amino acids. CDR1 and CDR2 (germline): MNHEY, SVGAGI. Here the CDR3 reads CASSPQGFGGYTF. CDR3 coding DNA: TGTGCCAGCAGCCCACAGGGCTTTGGAGGCTACACCTTC.

The CDR3 spells CASSVVAAAGELFF. The CDR3 DNA is TGTGCCAGCAGCGTAGTGGCGGCCGCCGGGGAGCTGTTTTTT. The chain links TRBV9 to TRBJ2-2; D not certain. The CDR3 runs 14 residues. Germline V lookup: CDR1 SGDLS, CDR2 YYNGEE. V was trimmed by 0 bases and J by 6 bases, leaving 9 bases between them.